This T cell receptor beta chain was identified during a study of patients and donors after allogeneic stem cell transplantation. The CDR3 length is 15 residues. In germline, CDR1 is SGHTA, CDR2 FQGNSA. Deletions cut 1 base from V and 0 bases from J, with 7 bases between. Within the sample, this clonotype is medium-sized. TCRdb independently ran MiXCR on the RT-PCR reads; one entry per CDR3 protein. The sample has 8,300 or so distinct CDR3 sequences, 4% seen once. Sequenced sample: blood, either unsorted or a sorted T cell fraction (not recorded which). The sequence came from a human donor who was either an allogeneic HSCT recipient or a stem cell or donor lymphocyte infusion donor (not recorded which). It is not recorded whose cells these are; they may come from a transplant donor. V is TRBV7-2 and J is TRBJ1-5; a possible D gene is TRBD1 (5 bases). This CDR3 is CASSLGGYSNQPQHF. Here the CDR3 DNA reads TGTGCCAGCAGCTTAGGGGGGTATAGCAATCAGCCCCAGCATTTT.